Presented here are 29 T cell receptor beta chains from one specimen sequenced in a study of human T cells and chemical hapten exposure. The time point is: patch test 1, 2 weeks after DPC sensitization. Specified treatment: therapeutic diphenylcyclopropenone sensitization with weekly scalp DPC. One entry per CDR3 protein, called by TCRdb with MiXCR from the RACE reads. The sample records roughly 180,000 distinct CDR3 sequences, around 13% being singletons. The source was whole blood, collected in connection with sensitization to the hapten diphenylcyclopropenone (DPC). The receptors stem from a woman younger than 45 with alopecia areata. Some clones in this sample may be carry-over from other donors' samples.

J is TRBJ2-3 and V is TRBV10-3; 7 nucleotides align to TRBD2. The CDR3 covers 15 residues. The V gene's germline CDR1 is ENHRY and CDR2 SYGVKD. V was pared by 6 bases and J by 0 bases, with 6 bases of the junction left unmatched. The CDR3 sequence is CAIRSLAASTDTQYF. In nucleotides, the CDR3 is TGTGCCATCAGATCCCTAGCGGCCAGCACAGATACGCAGTATTTT.

CDR3 DNA sequence: TGTGCCTGGAGCGAGGGACTAGCGGGGATCACAGATACGCAGTATTTT. It translates to CAWSEGLAGITDTQYF. V usage is TRBV30 and J usage is TRBJ2-3; 13 bases align to TRBD2. The CDR3 has 16 residues. The V segment lost 3 bases and the J segment 2 bases; nucleotides outside the gene matches: 5. The V gene's germline CDR1 is GTSNPN and CDR2 SVGIG (reference sequence).

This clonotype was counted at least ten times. CDR3 sequence (DNA): TGTGCCAGCAGCTCCCAACCCGGGGTAACGGGAGGATTTAACTATGGCTACACCTTC. Protein product: CASSSQPGVTGGFNYGYTF. The chain recombines TRBV9 with TRBJ1-2; D not certain. The CDR3 has 19 amino acids. The V end was cut by 4 bases, the J end by 1 base, with 26 bases between. CDR1 SGDLS and CDR2 YYNGEE come from the germline V gene.

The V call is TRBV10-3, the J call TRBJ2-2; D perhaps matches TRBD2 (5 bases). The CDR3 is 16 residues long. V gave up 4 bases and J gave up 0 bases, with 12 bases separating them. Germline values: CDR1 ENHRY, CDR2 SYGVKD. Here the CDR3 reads CAISGRGQTNTGELFF. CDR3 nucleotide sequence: TGTGCCATCAGTGGTAGAGGGCAGACGAACACCGGGGAGCTGTTTTTT.

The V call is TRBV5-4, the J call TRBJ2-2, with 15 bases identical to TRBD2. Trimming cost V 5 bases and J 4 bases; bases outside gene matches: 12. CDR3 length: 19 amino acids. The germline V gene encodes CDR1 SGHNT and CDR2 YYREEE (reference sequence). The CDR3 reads CASRPGLAGGAAGTGELFF. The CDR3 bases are TGTGCCAGCAGGCCGGGACTAGCGGGGGGAGCCGCAGGCACCGGGGAGCTGTTTTTT.

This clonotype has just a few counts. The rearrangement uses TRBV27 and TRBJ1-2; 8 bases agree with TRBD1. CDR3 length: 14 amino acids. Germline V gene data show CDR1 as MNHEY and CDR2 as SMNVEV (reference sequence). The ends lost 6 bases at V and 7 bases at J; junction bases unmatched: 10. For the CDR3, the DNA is TGTGCCAGCAGACTAAATCAGGGGGCGGGTGGCTACACCTTC. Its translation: CASRLNQGAGGYTF.

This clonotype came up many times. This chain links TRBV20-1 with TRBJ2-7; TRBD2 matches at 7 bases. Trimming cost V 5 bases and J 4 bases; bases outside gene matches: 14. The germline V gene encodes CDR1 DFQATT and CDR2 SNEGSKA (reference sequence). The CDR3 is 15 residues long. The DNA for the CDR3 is TGCAGTGCTTTGAGCGGGACGAACCTGGGATACGAGCAGTACTTC. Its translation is CSALSGTNLGYEQYF.

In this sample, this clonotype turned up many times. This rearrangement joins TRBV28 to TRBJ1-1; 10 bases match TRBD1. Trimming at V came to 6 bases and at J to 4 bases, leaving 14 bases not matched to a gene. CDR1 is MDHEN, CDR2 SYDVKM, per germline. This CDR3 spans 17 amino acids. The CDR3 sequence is CASRSSPGQGMTTEAFF. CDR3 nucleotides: TGTGCCAGCAGGTCTTCACCGGGACAGGGGATGACCACTGAAGCTTTCTTT.

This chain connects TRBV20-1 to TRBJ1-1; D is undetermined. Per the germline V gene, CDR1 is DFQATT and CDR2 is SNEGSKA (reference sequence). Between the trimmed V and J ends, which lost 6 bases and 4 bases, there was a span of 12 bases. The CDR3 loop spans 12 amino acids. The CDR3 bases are TGCAGTGCCACAGTAATGAGCACTGAAGCTTTCTTT. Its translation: CSATVMSTEAFF.

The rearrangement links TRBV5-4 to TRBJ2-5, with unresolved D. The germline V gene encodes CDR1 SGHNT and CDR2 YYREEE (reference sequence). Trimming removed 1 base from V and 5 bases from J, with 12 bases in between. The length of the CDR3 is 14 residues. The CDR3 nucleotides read TGTGCCAGCAGCTTGTCTCTCCCCGGGGAGACCCAGTACTTC. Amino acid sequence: CASSLSLPGETQYF.

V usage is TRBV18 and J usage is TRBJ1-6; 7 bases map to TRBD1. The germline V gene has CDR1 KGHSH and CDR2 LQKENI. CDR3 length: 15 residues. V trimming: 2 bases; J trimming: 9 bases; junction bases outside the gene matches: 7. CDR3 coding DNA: TGTGCCAGCTCACCAGAGACAGGGAACGCTTCACCCCTCCACTTT. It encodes CASSPETGNASPLHF.

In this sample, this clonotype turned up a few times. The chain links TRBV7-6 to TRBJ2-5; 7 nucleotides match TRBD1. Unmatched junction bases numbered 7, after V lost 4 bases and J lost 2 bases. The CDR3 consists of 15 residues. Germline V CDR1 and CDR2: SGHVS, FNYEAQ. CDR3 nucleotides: TGTGCCAGCAGCTCTCGGACAGGCCAGCAAGAGACCCAGTACTTC. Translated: CASSSRTGQQETQYF. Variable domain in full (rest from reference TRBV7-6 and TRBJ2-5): GAGVSQSPRYKVTKRGQDVALRCDPISGHVSLYWYRQALGQGPEFLTYFNYEAQQDKSGLPNDRFSAERPEGSISTLTIQRTEQRDSAMYRCASSSRTGQQETQYFGPGTRLLVL.

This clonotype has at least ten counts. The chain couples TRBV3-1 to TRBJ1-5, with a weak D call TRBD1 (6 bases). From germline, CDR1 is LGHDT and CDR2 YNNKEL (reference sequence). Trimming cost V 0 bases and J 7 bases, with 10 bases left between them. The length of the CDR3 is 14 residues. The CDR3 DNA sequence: TGTGCCAGCAGCCAAGATTACAGGGCGCAGCCCCAGCATTTT. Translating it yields CASSQDYRAQPQHF.

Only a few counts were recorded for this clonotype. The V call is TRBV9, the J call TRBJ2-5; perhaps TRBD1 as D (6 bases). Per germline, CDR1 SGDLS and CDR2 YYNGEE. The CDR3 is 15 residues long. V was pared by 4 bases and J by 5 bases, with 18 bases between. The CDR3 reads CASSLTQGRVETQYF. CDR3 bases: TGTGCCAGCAGCCTCACCCAGGGGCGGGTGGAGACCCAGTACTTC.

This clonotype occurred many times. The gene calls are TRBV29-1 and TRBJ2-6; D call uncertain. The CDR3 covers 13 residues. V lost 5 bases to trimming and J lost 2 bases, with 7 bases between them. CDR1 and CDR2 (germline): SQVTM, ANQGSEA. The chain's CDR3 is CSVLDTGANVLTF. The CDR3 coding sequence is TGCAGCGTTCTGGATACTGGGGCCAACGTCCTGACTTTC.

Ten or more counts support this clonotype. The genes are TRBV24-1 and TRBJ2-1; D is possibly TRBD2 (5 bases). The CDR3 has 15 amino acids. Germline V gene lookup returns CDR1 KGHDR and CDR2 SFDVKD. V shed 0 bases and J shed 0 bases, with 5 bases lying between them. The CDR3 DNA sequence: TGTGCCACCAGTGATTTGACTAGCTCCTACAATGAGCAGTTCTTC. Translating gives CATSDLTSSYNEQFF.

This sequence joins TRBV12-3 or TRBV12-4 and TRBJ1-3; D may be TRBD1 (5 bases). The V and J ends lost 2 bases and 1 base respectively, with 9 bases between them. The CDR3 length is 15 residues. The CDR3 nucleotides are TGTGCCAGCAGTTTACTGGGGCCTTCTGGAAACACCATATATTTT. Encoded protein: CASSLLGPSGNTIYF.

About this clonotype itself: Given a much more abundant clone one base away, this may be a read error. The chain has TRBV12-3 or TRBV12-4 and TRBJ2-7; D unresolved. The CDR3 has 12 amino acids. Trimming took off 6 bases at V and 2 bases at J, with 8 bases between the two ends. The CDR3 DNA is TGTGCCAGCAGCTTCGCACCCTACGAGCAGTACTTC. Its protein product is CASSFAPYEQYF.

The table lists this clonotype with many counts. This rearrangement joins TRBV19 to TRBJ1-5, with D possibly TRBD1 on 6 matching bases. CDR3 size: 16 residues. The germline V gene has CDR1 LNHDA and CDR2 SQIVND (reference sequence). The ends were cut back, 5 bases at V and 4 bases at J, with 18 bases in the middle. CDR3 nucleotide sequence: TGTGCCAGTAGTCCAATACAGGGCGGTGGAAATCAGCCCCAGCATTTT. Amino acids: CASSPIQGGGNQPQHF.

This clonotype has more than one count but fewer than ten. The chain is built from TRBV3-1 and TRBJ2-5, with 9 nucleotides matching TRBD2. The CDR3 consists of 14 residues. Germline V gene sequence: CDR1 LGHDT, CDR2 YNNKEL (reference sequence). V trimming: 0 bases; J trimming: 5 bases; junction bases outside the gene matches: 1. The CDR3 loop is CASSQDAGGETQYF. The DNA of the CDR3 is TGTGCCAGCAGCCAAGATGCGGGAGGGGAGACCCAGTACTTC.

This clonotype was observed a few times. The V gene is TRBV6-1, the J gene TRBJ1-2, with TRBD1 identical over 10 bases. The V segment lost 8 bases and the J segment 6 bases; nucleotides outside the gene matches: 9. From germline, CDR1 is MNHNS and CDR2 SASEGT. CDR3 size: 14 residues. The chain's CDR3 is CASGRDRGMDGYTF. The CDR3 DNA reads TGTGCCAGCGGCCGGGACAGGGGTATGGATGGCTACACCTTC.

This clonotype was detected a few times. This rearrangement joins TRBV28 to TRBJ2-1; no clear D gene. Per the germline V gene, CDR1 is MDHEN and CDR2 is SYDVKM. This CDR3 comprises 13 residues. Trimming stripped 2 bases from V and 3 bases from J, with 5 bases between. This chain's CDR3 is CASSLTVYNEQFF. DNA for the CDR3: TGTGCCAGCAGTTTAACAGTCTACAATGAGCAGTTCTTC.

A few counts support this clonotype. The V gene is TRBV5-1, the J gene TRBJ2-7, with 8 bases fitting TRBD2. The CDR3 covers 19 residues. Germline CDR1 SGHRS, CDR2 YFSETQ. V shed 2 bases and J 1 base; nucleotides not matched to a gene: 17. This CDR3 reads CASSLMIAGTGTRSYEQYF. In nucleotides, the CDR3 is TGCGCCAGCAGCTTAATGATAGCGGGGACGGGCACCCGTTCCTACGAGCAGTACTTC.

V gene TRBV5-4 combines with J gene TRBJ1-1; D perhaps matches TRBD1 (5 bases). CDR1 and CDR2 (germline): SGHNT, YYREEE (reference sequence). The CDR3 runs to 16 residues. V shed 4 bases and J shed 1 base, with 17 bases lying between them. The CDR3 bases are TGTGCCAGCAGCCACGCCGCCCCAGGGACGAACACTGAAGCTTTCTTT. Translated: CASSHAAPGTNTEAFF.

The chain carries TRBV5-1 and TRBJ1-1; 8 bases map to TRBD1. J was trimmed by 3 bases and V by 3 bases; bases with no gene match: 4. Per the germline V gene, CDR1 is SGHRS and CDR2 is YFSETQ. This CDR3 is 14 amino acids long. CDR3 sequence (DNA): TGCGCCAGCAGCTCGGACAGGGAGGACACTGAAGCTTTCTTT. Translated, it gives CASSSDREDTEAFF.

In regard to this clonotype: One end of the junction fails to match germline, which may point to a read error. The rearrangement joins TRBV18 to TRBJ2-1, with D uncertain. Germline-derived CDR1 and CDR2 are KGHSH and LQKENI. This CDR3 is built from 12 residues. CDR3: CDSSPLTNEQFF. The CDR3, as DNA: TGTGACAGCTCACCTTTGACGAATGAGCAGTTCTTC.

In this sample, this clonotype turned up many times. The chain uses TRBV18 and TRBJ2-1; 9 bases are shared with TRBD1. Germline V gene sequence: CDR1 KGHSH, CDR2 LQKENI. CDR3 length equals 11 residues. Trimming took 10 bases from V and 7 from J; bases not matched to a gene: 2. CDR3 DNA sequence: TGTGCCACCGACAGGGGGAATGAGCAGTTCTTC. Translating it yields CATDRGNEQFF.

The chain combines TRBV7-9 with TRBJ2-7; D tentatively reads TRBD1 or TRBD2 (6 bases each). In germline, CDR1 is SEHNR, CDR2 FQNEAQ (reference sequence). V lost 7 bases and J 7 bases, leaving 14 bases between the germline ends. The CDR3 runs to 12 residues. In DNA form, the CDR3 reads TGTGCCAGCAACACCCCGGGGGCTGAGCAGTACTTC. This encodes CASNTPGAEQYF. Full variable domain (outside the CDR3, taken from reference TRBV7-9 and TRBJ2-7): DTGVSQNPRHKITKRGQNVTFRCDPISEHNRLYWYRQTLGQGPEFLTYFQNEAQLEKSRLLSDRFSAERPKGSFSTLEIQRTEQGDSAMYLCASNTPGAEQYFGPGTRLTVT.

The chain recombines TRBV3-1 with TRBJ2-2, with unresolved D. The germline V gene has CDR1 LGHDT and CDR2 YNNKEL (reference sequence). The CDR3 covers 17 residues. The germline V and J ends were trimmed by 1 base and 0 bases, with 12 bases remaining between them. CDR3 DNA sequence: TGTGCCAGCAGCCAAGTTGGTTCAGGAGCGAACACCGGGGAGCTGTTTTTT. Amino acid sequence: CASSQVGSGANTGELFF.